The next 2 T cell receptor beta chains were all read from a single sample in a study of blood T cell repertoires in COVID-19. Data came from immunoSEQ multiplex PCR; TCRdb stores just in-frame clones and leaves some out. The top ten hold approximately 10% of the sample, which has some 130,000 clones, approximately 88% seen once. The material sequenced was peripheral blood. These receptors were taken from a man between 45 and 60 years old with acute or convalescent COVID-19.

The rearrangement joins TRBV5-5 to TRBJ1-2; 7 bases are shared with TRBD1. Germline CDR1 is SGHKS and CDR2 is YYEKEE (reference sequence). V lost 5 bases, J lost 1 base, and 11 bases stayed unmatched. This CDR3 is built from 16 residues. The CDR3 sequence: CASSWDSRRNNYGYTF. In DNA form, the CDR3 reads TGTGCCAGCAGTTGGGACAGCCGAAGGAATAACTATGGCTACACCTTC.

The chain joins TRBV5-1 to TRBJ1-4, with no clear D. Germline CDR1 reads SGHRS; CDR2 reads YFSETQ. This CDR3 has 15 residues. The ends were cut back, 1 base at V and 8 bases at J, with 15 bases in the middle. The CDR3 bases are TGCGCCAGCAGCTTGAGGGCGGGTACATCCGAAAAACTGTTTTTT. Its translation: CASSLRAGTSEKLFF.